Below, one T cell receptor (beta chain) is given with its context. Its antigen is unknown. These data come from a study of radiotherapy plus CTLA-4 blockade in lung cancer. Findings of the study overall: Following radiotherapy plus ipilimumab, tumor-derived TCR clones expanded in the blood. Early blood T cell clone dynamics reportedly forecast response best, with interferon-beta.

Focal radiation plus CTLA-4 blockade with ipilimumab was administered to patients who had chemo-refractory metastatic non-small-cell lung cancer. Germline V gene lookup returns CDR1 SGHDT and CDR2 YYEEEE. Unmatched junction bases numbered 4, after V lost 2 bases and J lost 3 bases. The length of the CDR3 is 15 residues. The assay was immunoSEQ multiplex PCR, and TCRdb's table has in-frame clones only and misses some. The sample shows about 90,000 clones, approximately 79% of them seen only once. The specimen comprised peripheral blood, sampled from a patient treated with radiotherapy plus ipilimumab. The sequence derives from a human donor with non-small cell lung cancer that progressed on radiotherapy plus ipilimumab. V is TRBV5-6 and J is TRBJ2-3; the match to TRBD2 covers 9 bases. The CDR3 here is CASSLYSGRTDTQYF. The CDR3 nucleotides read TGTGCCAGCAGCTTATATAGCGGGAGAACAGATACGCAGTATTTT.